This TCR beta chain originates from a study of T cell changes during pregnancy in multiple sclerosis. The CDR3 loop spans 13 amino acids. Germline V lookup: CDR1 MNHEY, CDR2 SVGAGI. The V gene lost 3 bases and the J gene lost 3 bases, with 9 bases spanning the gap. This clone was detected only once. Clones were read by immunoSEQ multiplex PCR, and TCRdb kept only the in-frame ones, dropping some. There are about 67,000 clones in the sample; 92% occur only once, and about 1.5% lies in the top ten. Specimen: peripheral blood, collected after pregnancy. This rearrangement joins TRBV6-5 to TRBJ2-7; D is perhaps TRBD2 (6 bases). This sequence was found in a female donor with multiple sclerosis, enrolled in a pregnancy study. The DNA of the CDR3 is TGTGCCAGCAGTTATACTAGCAGCTACGAGCAGTACTTC. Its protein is CASSYTSSYEQYF.